This T cell receptor (beta chain) comes out of a study of T cell repertoires in ileal Crohn's disease. About the research overall: About 40% were active smokers at surgery; median disease duration was 7.9 years. All patients had surgery for stricturing (around 60%) or penetrating (around 40%) disease. About half received postoperative treatment, around ten with thiopurines and around 17 anti-TNF.

Whole-study results and caveats: Mucosal expansions were suggested to be mainly CD8 T cells.

Only in-frame clones appear in the TCRdb table, and some are missing; sequencing was by immunoSEQ multiplex PCR. The data hold more than 11,000 clones, with 78% observed a single time. Concerning this clone: What it recognizes is unknown.

The V and J ends lost 5 bases and 2 bases, in that order; junction bases with no gene match: 8. Per germline, CDR1 MNHEY and CDR2 SVGAGI. The length of the CDR3 is 15 residues. Material: ileal tissue. J is TRBJ2-7 and V is TRBV6-5; 8 bases align to TRBD1. The TCR originated in an adult with Crohn's disease. The CDR3 nucleotides are TGTGCCAGCAGTCCTAATGGACAGGGAGCCTACGAGCAGTACTTC. Encoded protein: CASSPNGQGAYEQYF.